This TCR beta chain is from a study of T cell changes during pregnancy in multiple sclerosis. The CDR3 is 16 residues long. V dropped 5 bases and J dropped 9; count of bases not matched to a gene: 9. Per the germline V gene, CDR1 is SGHVS and CDR2 is FNYEAQ. Produced via immunoSEQ multiplex PCR; TCRdb's table is partial and in-frame only. The table includes about 97,000 clones, approximately 90% detected once. The chain is built from TRBV7-6 and TRBJ2-1; TRBD2 matches 14 bases. Sequencing was performed on peripheral blood, taken in the second trimester of pregnancy. The TCR was taken from a female donor in good health, enrolled as a control in a pregnancy study. CDR3 coding DNA: TGTGCCAGCAGCCTCCGACTAGCGGGAGGGTGGGGTGAGCAGTTCTTC. It yields the protein CASSLRLAGGWGEQFF.